Each of the 24 T cell receptor beta chains below was sequenced from the same sample in a study of blood T cell repertoires in COVID-19. Produced via immunoSEQ multiplex PCR; TCRdb's table is partial and in-frame only. Altogether just under 95,000 clones are present, about four fifths being singletons, with the ten largest covering roughly 19%. The sequenced sample consisted of peripheral blood. The source is a human donor in a cohort sampled during active COVID-19.

The chain is built from TRBV3-1 (or the pseudogene TRBV3-2) and TRBJ2-5; D call uncertain. Germline CDR1 reads LGHDT; CDR2 reads YNNKEL (reference sequence). Trimming shortened V by 3 bases and J by 5 bases, and 10 bases separated the two germline ends. This CDR3 is built from 13 residues. The CDR3 region is CASSQVRSETQYF. The CDR3 nucleotides are TGTGCCAGCAGCCAGGTACGGTCGGAGACCCAGTACTTC.

The chain employs TRBV5-6 and TRBJ2-7; TRBD1 matches at 7 bases. Trimming removed 0 bases from V and 0 bases from J; junction bases left unmatched: 6. Germline V lookup: CDR1 SGHDT, CDR2 YYEEEE. This CDR3 is built from 16 residues. This CDR3 is CASSLEGDSSSYEQYF. DNA for the CDR3: TGTGCCAGCAGCTTGGAGGGGGACAGTAGCTCCTACGAGCAGTACTTC.

This sequence joins TRBV28 and TRBJ1-1; no firm D call. Germline V gene lookup returns CDR1 MDHEN and CDR2 SYDVKM. The ends were cut back, 9 bases at V and 3 bases at J, with 17 bases in the middle. The CDR3 extends over 14 amino acids. The CDR3 region has the DNA TGTGCCAGTTGGCCAGTGGGAGGGTACACTGAAGCTTTCTTT. Its protein product is CASWPVGGYTEAFF.

This chain connects TRBV5-1 to TRBJ2-5; unclear D gene. The last part of the DNA fits TRBJ2-7 better; the J call may be wrong. The CDR3 length is 17 residues. The germline V gene has CDR1 SGHRS and CDR2 YFSETQ. CDR3 amino acids: CASSLVFGLTSVYEQYF. CDR3 nucleotide sequence: TGCGCCAGCAGCTTGGTTTTTGGGCTAACCTCAGTCTACGAGCAGTACTTC.

This chain links TRBV19 with TRBJ2-7; 7 bases fit TRBD1. Germline assignment: CDR1 LNHDA and CDR2 SQIVND (reference sequence). The CDR3 is 15 amino acids. V shed 2 bases and J 2 bases; nucleotides not matched to a gene: 6. The CDR3 DNA follows: TGTGCCAGTAGTATAAGAGGGGGACAGACCTACGAGCAGTACTTC. Translating it yields CASSIRGGQTYEQYF.

The genes are TRBV5-1 and TRBJ1-6, with 7 positions matching TRBD1. V was clipped by 6 bases and J by 5 bases; unmatched bases: 5. CDR3 length equals 14 residues. Germline lookup yields CDR1 SGHRS and CDR2 YFSETQ. CDR3 DNA: TGCGCCAGCAAACCGACAGGGAATAATTCACCCCTCCACTTT. Protein product: CASKPTGNNSPLHF. Combining the CDR3 with reference TRBV5-1 and TRBJ1-6 gives the whole variable domain KAGVTQTPRYLIKTRGQQVTLSCSPISGHRSVSWYQQTPGQGLQFLFEYFSETQRNKGNFPGRFSGRQFSNSRSEMNVSTLELGDSALYLCASKPTGNNSPLHFGNGTRLTVT.

The chain recombines TRBV7-9 with TRBJ2-1; D call uncertain. CDR1 and CDR2 (germline): SEHNR, FQNEAQ (reference sequence). This CDR3 comprises 14 residues. The ends were cut back, 1 base at V and 0 bases at J, with 4 bases in the middle. In DNA, the CDR3 is TGTGCCAGCAGCTTAGACAACTCCTACAATGAGCAGTTCTTC. Translated: CASSLDNSYNEQFF.

This chain links TRBV27 with TRBJ1-5, with 7 bases lining up with TRBD1. The CDR3 sequence is 15 residues long. V shed 6 bases and J 7 bases; nucleotides not matched to a gene: 12. Germline CDR1 reads MNHEY; CDR2 reads SMNVEV (reference sequence). CDR3 nucleotide sequence: TGTGCCAGCAGCTCTTGGGGGACAGCGAGGCAGCCCCAGCATTTT. Its protein is CASSSWGTARQPQHF.

The sample holds one count of this clone. The CDR3, as DNA: TGTGCCAGCAGCTTAATGGGGGCCAATTCACCCCTCCACTTT. Translation: CASSLMGANSPLHF. J is TRBJ1-6 and V is TRBV7-8; possibly TRBD1 for D (6 bases). This CDR3 spans 14 amino acids. Germline CDR1 and CDR2: SGHVS and FQNEAQ. Trimming stripped 2 bases from V and 7 bases from J, with 9 bases between.

The count of this clone is one. J is TRBJ2-1 and V is TRBV10-2; 7 bases match TRBD2. This CDR3 comprises 14 residues. Germline lookup yields CDR1 WSHSY and CDR2 SAAADI. V was clipped by 4 bases and J by 6 bases; unmatched bases: 6. CDR3 amino acids: CASSGPSGRNEQFF. As DNA, the CDR3 is TGCGCCAGCAGTGGGCCTAGCGGCCGCAATGAGCAGTTCTTC.

V is TRBV11-2 and J is TRBJ1-1; TRBD1 might be the D (5 bases). The germline V and J ends were trimmed by 1 base and 10 bases, with 7 bases remaining between them. This CDR3 spans 11 amino acids. CDR1 is SGHAT and CDR2 is FQNNGV in the germline V gene. In nucleotides, the CDR3 is TGTGCCAGCAGCTTAGGCGGGGGAGCTTTCTTT. It translates to CASSLGGGAFF.

The genes are TRBV6-5 and TRBJ2-3; D is uncertain. Germline V CDR1 and CDR2: MNHEY, SVGAGI. There are 13 residues in the CDR3. The germline V and J ends were trimmed by 7 bases and 1 base, with 9 bases remaining between them. For the CDR3, the DNA is TGTGCCAGCATACGGCAGGGCACAGATACGCAGTATTTT. It specifies CASIRQGTDTQYF.

The chain recombines TRBV15 with TRBJ1-2; D not resolved. This CDR3 is built from 13 residues. Germline CDR1 and CDR2: LNHNV and YYDKDF (reference sequence). Trimming took 5 bases from V and 1 from J, leaving 8 bases between them. The CDR3 DNA is TGTGCCACCAGCGCGGCCCATAACTATGGCTACACCTTC. This sequence encodes CATSAAHNYGYTF. The whole variable domain, filled in from reference TRBV15 and TRBJ1-2, reads DAMVIQNPRYQVTQFGKPVTLSCSQTLNHNVMYWYQQKSSQAPKLLFHYYDKDFNNEADTPDNFQSRRPNTSFCFLDIRSPGLGDTAMYLCATSAAHNYGYTFGSGTRLTVV.

The J gene is TRBJ1-2, the V gene TRBV28; D is ambiguous. CDR1 is MDHEN, CDR2 SYDVKM, per germline. This CDR3 region has 13 residues. The V end lost 3 bases, the J end lost 5 bases, and 10 bases lay between the germline ends. The CDR3 nucleotides are TGTGCCAGCAGTTTTAGTGGAGGTTATGGCTACACCTTC. Its protein is CASSFSGGYGYTF.

The chain links TRBV10-2 to TRBJ2-7, with 10 nucleotides matching TRBD2. Trimming cost V 5 bases and J 5 bases; bases outside gene matches: 9. The germline CDR1 and CDR2 sequences are WSHSY and SAAADI. The CDR3 runs 15 residues. The CDR3 protein is CASSKQTSGNHEQYF. CDR3 nucleotides: TGCGCCAGCAGTAAGCAAACTAGCGGGAACCACGAGCAGTACTTC.

The gene calls are TRBV10-3 and TRBJ1-5, with TRBD1 matching over 7 bases. V lost 6 bases and J lost 7; bases outside the gene matches: 6. The CDR3 has 13 residues. Germline V CDR1 and CDR2: ENHRY, SYGVKD. CDR3 sequence (DNA): TGTGCCATCAGAGGGGGCGGAGGCCAGCCCCAGCATTTT. Translated, it gives CAIRGGGGQPQHF.

This chain links TRBV18 with TRBJ1-5; TRBD1 matches 8 bases. The length of the CDR3 is 16 residues. CDR1 is KGHSH and CDR2 is LQKENI in the germline V gene. The J segment lost 5 bases and the V segment lost 3 bases, leaving 9 bases of the junction unmatched. CDR3 amino acids: CASSPFGQGRDQPQHF. In DNA form, the CDR3 reads TGTGCCAGCTCACCTTTTGGACAGGGCCGTGATCAGCCCCAGCATTTT. Drawing the rest from reference TRBV18 and TRBJ1-5, the complete variable domain is NAGVMQNPRHLVRRRGQEARLRCSPMKGHSHVYWYRQLPEEGLKFMVYLQKENIIDESGMPKERFSAEFPKEGPSILRIQQVVRGDSAAYFCASSPFGQGRDQPQHFGDGTRLSIL.

This chain connects TRBV19 to TRBJ1-5, with 8 bases lining up with TRBD1. This CDR3 is built from 15 residues. The germline CDR1 and CDR2 sequences are LNHDA and SQIVND (reference sequence). V shed 3 bases, J shed 7 bases, and the junction held 8 bases outside the gene matches. CDR3 protein: CASSIGQGAKQPQHF. In nucleotides, the CDR3 is TGTGCCAGTAGTATTGGGCAGGGGGCGAAACAGCCCCAGCATTTT.

This clone was seen a few times. V is TRBV27 and J is TRBJ2-7; perhaps TRBD2 as D (6 bases). The V end was cut by 6 bases, the J end by 3 bases, with 12 bases between. CDR3 length: 13 amino acids. Germline CDR1 reads MNHEY; CDR2 reads SMNVEV (reference sequence). The DNA of the CDR3 is TGTGCCAGCAGCACGACTAGGGGCTACGAGCAGTACTTC. As protein: CASSTTRGYEQYF.

The chain recombines TRBV7-8 with TRBJ2-7; possibly TRBD2 for D (5 bases). There are 13 residues in the CDR3. Trimming took off 2 bases at V and 6 bases at J, with 11 bases between the two ends. Germline lookup yields CDR1 SGHVS and CDR2 FQNEAQ. The CDR3: CASSLRMGAEQYF. As DNA, the CDR3 is TGTGCCAGCAGCTTACGAATGGGAGCCGAGCAGTACTTC.

The chain is built from TRBV6-6 and TRBJ1-1; 8 bases are a match to TRBD1. Germline V gene data show CDR1 as MNHNY and CDR2 as SVGAGI (reference sequence). The CDR3 covers 12 residues. Germline trimming cut 10 bases from V and 1 base from J; bases unmatched to any gene: 2. CDR3 in amino acids: CATGQGNTEAFF. The CDR3 bases are TGTGCCACCGGACAGGGGAACACTGAAGCTTTCTTT.

The V gene is TRBV4-1, the J gene TRBJ2-2, with 9 bases fitting TRBD2. The CDR3 extends over 16 amino acids. With V trimmed by 1 base and J by 4 bases, 4 bases remained unmatched. Germline CDR1 reads MGHRA; CDR2 reads YSYEKL. The CDR3 DNA is TGCGCCAGCAGCCAAGGTACTAGCGGGCTCACCGGGGAGCTGTTTTTT. Translated: CASSQGTSGLTGELFF.

The chain recombines TRBV7-2 with TRBJ2-2; unclear D gene. Trimming removed 6 bases from V and 8 bases from J, with 7 bases in between. The CDR3 loop spans 11 amino acids. Germline lookup yields CDR1 SGHTA and CDR2 FQGNSA. DNA of the CDR3: TGTGCCAGCAGGCGATCGGGGGAGCTGTTTTTT. Its protein product is CASRRSGELFF.

V usage is TRBV28 and J usage is TRBJ2-7, with 9 bases aligning to TRBD1. From germline, CDR1 is MDHEN and CDR2 SYDVKM. The CDR3 loop spans 15 amino acids. V lost 4 bases to trimming and J lost 3 bases; unmatched junction nucleotides: 7. The CDR3 DNA is TGTGCCAGCAGTTCAGGGGGACAGGGAAACTACGAGCAGTACTTC. Its translation is CASSSGGQGNYEQYF.